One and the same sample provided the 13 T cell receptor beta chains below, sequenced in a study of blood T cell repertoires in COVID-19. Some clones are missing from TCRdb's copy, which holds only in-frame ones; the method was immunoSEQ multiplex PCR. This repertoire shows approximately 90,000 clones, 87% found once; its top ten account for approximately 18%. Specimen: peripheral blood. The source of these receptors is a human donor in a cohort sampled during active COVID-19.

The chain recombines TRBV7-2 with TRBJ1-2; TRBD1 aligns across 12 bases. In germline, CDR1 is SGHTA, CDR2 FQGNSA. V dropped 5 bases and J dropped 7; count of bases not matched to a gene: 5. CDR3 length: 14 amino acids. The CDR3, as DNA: TGTGCCAGCAGCGGGGACAGGGGGCAAAGTGGCTACACCTTC. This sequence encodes CASSGDRGQSGYTF.

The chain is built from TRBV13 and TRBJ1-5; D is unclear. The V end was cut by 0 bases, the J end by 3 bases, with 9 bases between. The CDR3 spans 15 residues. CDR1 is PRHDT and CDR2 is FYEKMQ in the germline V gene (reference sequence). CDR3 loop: CASSLGRGYNQPQHF. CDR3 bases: TGTGCCAGCAGCTTAGGCCGCGGTTACAATCAGCCCCAGCATTTT.

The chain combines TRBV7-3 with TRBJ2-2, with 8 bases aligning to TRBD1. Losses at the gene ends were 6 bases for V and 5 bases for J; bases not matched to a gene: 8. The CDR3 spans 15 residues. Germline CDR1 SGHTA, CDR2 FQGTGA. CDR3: CASSKTGGGTGELFF. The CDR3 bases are TGTGCCAGCAGTAAAACAGGGGGTGGGACCGGGGAGCTGTTTTTT.

Here the CDR3 DNA reads TGCGCCAGCAGCTCCACAGGTGAGCAGTACTTC. Translating it yields CASSSTGEQYF. The chain is built from TRBV5-1 and TRBJ2-7, with D possibly TRBD1 on 5 matching bases. In germline, CDR1 is SGHRS, CDR2 YFSETQ. Trimming pared 3 bases from V and 7 bases from J, leaving 8 bases between. This CDR3 region has 11 residues.

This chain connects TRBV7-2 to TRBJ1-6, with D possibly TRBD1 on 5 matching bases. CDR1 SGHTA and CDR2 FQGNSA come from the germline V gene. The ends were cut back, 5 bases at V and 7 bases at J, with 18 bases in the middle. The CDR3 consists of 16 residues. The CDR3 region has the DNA TGTGCCAGCAGCCCCACGGGTTGGGGCCTCAATTCACCCCTCCACTTT. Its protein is CASSPTGWGLNSPLHF.

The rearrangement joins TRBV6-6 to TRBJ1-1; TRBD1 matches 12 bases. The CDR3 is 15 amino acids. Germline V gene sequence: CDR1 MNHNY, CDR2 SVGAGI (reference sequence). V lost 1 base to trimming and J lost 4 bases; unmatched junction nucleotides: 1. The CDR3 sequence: CASSYLGQGATEAFF. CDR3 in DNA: TGTGCCAGCAGTTACTTGGGACAGGGGGCCACTGAAGCTTTCTTT.

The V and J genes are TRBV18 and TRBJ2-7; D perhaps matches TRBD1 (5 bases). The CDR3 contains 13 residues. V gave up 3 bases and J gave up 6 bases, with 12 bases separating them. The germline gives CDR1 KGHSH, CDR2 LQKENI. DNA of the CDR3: TGTGCCAGCTCACCCCAGGCAGGGATCGAGCAGTACTTC. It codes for CASSPQAGIEQYF.

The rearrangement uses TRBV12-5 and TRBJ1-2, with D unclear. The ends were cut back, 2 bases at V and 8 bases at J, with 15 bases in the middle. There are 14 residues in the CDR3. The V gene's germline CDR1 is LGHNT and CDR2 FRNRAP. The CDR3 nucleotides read TGTGCTAGTGGTTTGTCGCTATCGCCCTCCGGCTACACCTTC. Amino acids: CASGLSLSPSGYTF.

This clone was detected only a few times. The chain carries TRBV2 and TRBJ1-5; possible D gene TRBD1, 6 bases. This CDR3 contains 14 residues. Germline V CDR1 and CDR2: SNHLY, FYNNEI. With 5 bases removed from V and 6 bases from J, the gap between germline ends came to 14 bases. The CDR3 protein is CASSLQGTGQPQHF. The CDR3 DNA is TGTGCCAGCAGTTTACAGGGAACCGGTCAGCCCCAGCATTTT.

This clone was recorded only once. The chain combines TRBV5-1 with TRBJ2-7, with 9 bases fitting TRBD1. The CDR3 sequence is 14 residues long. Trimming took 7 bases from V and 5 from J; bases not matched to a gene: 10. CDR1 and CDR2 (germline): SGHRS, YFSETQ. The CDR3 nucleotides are TGCGCCAGCTTCCCGGGACAGGGTGCCCACGAGCAGTACTTC. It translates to CASFPGQGAHEQYF.

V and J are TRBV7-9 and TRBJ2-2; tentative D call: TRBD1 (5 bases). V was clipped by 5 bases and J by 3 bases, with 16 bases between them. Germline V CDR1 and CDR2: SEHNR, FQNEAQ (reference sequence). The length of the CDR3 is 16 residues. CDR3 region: CASSPRGRGDTGELFF. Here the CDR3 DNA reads TGTGCCAGCAGCCCAAGAGGAAGGGGCGACACCGGGGAGCTGTTTTTT. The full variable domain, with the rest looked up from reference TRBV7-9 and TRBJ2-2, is DTGVSQNPRHKITKRGQNVTFRCDPISEHNRLYWYRQTLGQGPEFLTYFQNEAQLEKSRLLSDRFSAERPKGSFSTLEIQRTEQGDSAMYLCASSPRGRGDTGELFFGEGSRLTVL.

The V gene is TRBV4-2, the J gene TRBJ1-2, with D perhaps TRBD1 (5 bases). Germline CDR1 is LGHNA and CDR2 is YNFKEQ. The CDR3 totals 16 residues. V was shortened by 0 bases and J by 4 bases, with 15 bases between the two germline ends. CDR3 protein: CASSQDLTVGSYGYTF. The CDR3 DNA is TGTGCCAGCAGCCAAGATTTGACAGTTGGTAGCTATGGCTACACCTTC.

DNA for the CDR3: TGTGCCAGCAGCCGCCCCGGGACTAGCGAAGAGACCCAGTACTTC. This codes for CASSRPGTSEETQYF. The chain is built from TRBV7-2 and TRBJ2-5; TRBD2 agrees at 10 bases. V trimming: 5 bases; J trimming: 3 bases; junction bases outside the gene matches: 6. The CDR3 length is 15 residues. Germline loops: CDR1 SGHTA, CDR2 FQGNSA.